This is a list of T cell receptor beta chains from one sample in a study of read filtering for tumor transcriptome and immune sequencing. TCRdb processed the reads anew with MiXCR; each CDR3 protein has one entry. The data show tens of thousands of distinct CDR3 sequences, approximately 15% seen once. The sequenced sample was a population of CD138-negative cells sorted from bone marrow. These receptors originate from a donor aged 40 or over with multiple myeloma. Both conserved end residues are part of each CDR3. D genes are given only for firm matches. Not all rows give a size; the values are once, few, many and, for expanded clones, a class.

V	D	J	size	CDR3	DNA
TRBV30	-	TRBJ2-7	-	CAWSQGTYEQYF	TGTGCCTGGAGTCAAGGAACCTACGAGCAGTACTTC
TRBV30	TRBD1	TRBJ2-5	-	CAWSEQGAREETQYF	TGTGCCTGGAGTGAACAGGGGGCGCGGGAAGAGACCCAGTACTTC
TRBV28	TRBD1	TRBJ2-1	many	CASRAEGQGIYNEQFF	TGTGCCAGCAGGGCCGAGGGACAGGGGATATACAATGAGCAGTTCTTC
TRBV7-8	TRBD2	TRBJ2-1	many	CASSLAVGGAYNEQFF	TGTGCCAGCAGCTTAGCGGTGGGAGGGGCTTACAATGAGCAGTTCTTC
TRBV10-3	-	TRBJ2-3	few	CAISVGSSTDTQYF	TGTGCCATCTCCGTAGGATCTAGCACAGATACGCAGTATTTT
TRBV5-6	-	TRBJ1-5	many	CASTITIGGVDNQPQHF	TGTGCCAGCACCATCACAATAGGGGGTGTGGACAATCAGCCCCAGCATTTT
TRBV20-1	-	TRBJ1-2	many	CSARELAGERGYTF	TGCAGTGCTAGAGAGCTTGCGGGGGAGAGGGGCTACACCTTC
TRBV12-3/TRBV12-4	TRBD1	TRBJ1-5	many	CASRGDREANQPQHF	TGTGCCAGCAGAGGGGACAGGGAAGCCAATCAGCCCCAGCATTTT
TRBV19	-	TRBJ2-5	few	CASSGLGLQETQYF	TGTGCCAGTAGTGGACTGGGACTGCAAGAGACCCAGTACTTC
TRBV3-1	-	TRBJ2-1	once	CASSLKPTAMVEQFF	TGTGCCAGCAGCCTAAAACCGACTGCCATGGTAGAGCAGTTCTTC
TRBV7-2	-	TRBJ1-2	-	CAAEGETLYGYTF	TGTGCCGCGGAAGGGGAGACACTCTATGGCTACACCTTC
TRBV11-2	-	TRBJ2-2	once	CASSLRRRGRGTGELFF	TGTGCCAGCAGCTTAAGGCGGAGGGGGCGAGGGACCGGGGAGCTGTTTTTT
TRBV10-3	-	TRBJ2-1	-	CAIRKTATTDEQFF	TGTGCCATCAGGAAAACAGCTACGACGGATGAGCAGTTCTTC
TRBV29-1	-	TRBJ2-3	-	CSVERRDFTDMQYF	TGCAGCGTTGAAAGGCGGGACTTTACAGATATGCAGTATTTT
TRBV20-1	-	TRBJ1-4	many	CSARDRFRTLEKLFF	TGCAGTGCTAGAGATCGGTTTCGGACACTTGAAAAACTGTTTTTT
TRBV9	TRBD2	TRBJ2-3	many	CASSVLGLAGQTSTDTQYF	TGTGCCAGCAGCGTCTTGGGACTAGCGGGACAGACTAGCACAGATACGCAGTATTTT
TRBV19	-	TRBJ2-4	many	CASSIRGYDRKNIQYF	TGTGCCAGTAGTATAAGGGGGTATGATCGTAAAAACATTCAGTACTTC
TRBV20-1	TRBD2	TRBJ2-3	many	CSARAGELAGTDTQYF	TGCAGTGCTAGAGCCGGGGAACTAGCGGGCACAGATACGCAGTATTTT
TRBV20-1	TRBD1	TRBJ2-1	-	CSASGTDDEQFF	TGCAGTGCTAGCGGGACAGACGATGAACAGTTCTTC
TRBV29-1	TRBD1	TRBJ2-5	many	CSVADRGLDETQYF	TGCAGCGTTGCGGACAGGGGGTTAGATGAGACCCAGTACTTC
TRBV20-1	TRBD2	TRBJ2-3	-	CSPKVGRADTQYF	TGCAGCCCGAAGGTCGGGAGGGCAGATACGCAGTATTTT
TRBV3-1	-	TRBJ2-7	many	CASSQRASLYEQYF	TGTGCCAGCAGCCAGCGGGCTAGCCTCTACGAGCAGTACTTC
TRBV2	-	TRBJ2-7	many	CASSAGQLPYEQYF	TGTGCCAGCAGCGCAGGACAGCTACCCTACGAGCAGTACTTC
TRBV6-2/TRBV6-3	-	TRBJ2-7	many	CASVSPSGITPYEQYF	TGTGCCAGCGTCTCACCCTCCGGGATTACCCCCTACGAGCAGTACTTC
TRBV25-1	TRBD2	TRBJ2-1	-	CASRSNPQTSGRPLYNEQFF	TGTGCCAGCAGATCCAACCCCCAGACTAGCGGGAGGCCTCTTTACAATGAGCAGTTCTTC
TRBV20-1	TRBD2	TRBJ2-3	many	CSARGTAGLAYF	TGCAGTGCTAGGGGTACAGCGGGACTTGCGTATTTT
TRBV7-2	TRBD2	TRBJ2-3	many	CASRTQGLAGDTDTQYF	TGTGCCAGCAGAACACAAGGACTAGCGGGAGACACAGATACGCAGTATTTT
TRBV9	-	TRBJ2-3	many	CASSVVGQHTDTQYF	TGTGCCAGCAGCGTAGTGGGACAACACACAGATACGCAGTATTTT
TRBV7-9	TRBD2	TRBJ2-7	many	CASSSTDAGTISSYEQYF	TGTGCCAGCAGCTCCACGGATGCCGGGACTATTTCCTCCTACGAGCAGTACTTC
TRBV6-4	-	TRBJ2-1	-	CASSDSAGRSYNGQFF	TGTGCTAGCAGTGACTCGGCAGGGAGGTCCTACAATGGGCAGTTCTTC
TRBV11-2	-	TRBJ2-1	many	CASSSINEQFF	TGTGCCAGCAGCTCGATCAATGAGCAGTTCTTC
TRBV20-1	TRBD2	TRBJ2-2	many	CSARGGSGTGELFF	TGCAGTGCTAGGGGGGGGTCGGGGACCGGGGAGCTGTTTTTT
TRBV18	TRBD1	TRBJ1-1	many	CASSPLPTGSGNTEAFF	TGTGCCAGCTCACCCCTCCCGACAGGGTCGGGGAACACTGAAGCTTTCTTT
TRBV6-6	-	TRBJ2-5	few	CASSYSTVETQYF	TGTGCCAGCAGTTACTCGACAGTTGAGACCCAGTACTTC
TRBV12-3/TRBV12-4	-	TRBJ2-3	many	CASSFGSGAGTDTQYF	TGTGCCAGCAGTTTCGGGTCCGGCGCGGGCACAGATACGCAGTATTTT
TRBV5-1	-	TRBJ2-2	-	CASSQRSWDTGELFF	TGCGCCAGCAGCCAGCGGAGCTGGGACACCGGGGAGCTGTTTTTT